Included here is one T cell receptor beta chain sequence, with context. Its antigen is unknown. Extractions gave at least 5.5 micrograms of total RNA per sample. Alongside a J-beta primer mix, a sample-barcoded 5' primer served in a second PCR lasting about 6 to 11 cycles. TCRdb recomputed calls from the 5' RACE reads with MiXCR, one row per CDR3 protein. The sample includes some 890,000 distinct CDR3 sequences, 25% to 35% of them seen just once. This sample was taken from a study of blood T cells in healthy people across ages. Study results and limitations: Since the PBMCs were unsorted, naive and antigen-experienced cells could not be conclusively compared. More naive CD4+ cells and higher diversity marked long-lived donors relative to aged donors.

Germline values: CDR1 DFQATT, CDR2 SNEGSKA (reference sequence). The V gene lost 2 bases and the J gene lost 4 bases, with 18 bases spanning the gap. This CDR3 has 16 residues. In addition, the sample was reused for a study of T cells of mothers and their children. This second study notes: Donation involved three healthy Caucasian mothers and the six children that they had.

The gene calls are TRBV20-1 and TRBJ2-1; possibly TRBD2 for D (6 bases). The TCR was taken from a woman in her forties in good health. The sample comprised blood. The CDR3: CSARTVSGGDYNEQFF. The DNA of the CDR3 is TGCAGTGCTAGAACTGTTAGCGGAGGGGATTACAATGAGCAGTTCTTC.